The 19 T cell receptor beta chains presented below share a single source sample, sequenced in a study of T-cell reconstitution after alpha-beta-depleted transplantation in children. Molecular barcoding with unique molecular identifiers was used for the TCRbeta library. From the PCR reads, TCRdb called clonotypes with MiXCR, one entry per CDR3 protein. The table has about 400,000 distinct CDR3 sequences, 13% seen once. The input for sequencing was PBMCs, taken from the stem cell graft. The receptors shown here come from a human donor who donated a stem cell graft to a child with Fanconi anemia.

CDR3 protein: CASSLGRDPNTEAFF. The CDR3 DNA reads as TGTGCCAGCAGCTTAGGCCGGGACCCGAACACTGAAGCTTTCTTT. The chain joins TRBV5-4 to TRBJ1-1; possible D gene TRBD1, 5 bases. CDR1 SGHNT and CDR2 YYREEE come from the germline V gene (reference sequence). Between the trimmed V and J ends, which lost 2 bases and 1 base, there was a span of 12 bases. The CDR3 covers 15 residues.

This clonotype showed up just a few times. The genes are TRBV3-1 and TRBJ1-3; TRBD1 might be the D (5 bases). The germline V gene encodes CDR1 LGHDT and CDR2 YNNKEL (reference sequence). This CDR3 contains 15 residues. The ends were cut back, 0 bases at V and 10 bases at J, with 16 bases in the middle. The CDR3 sequence is CASSQEPGPKGTIYF. CDR3 DNA sequence: TGTGCCAGCAGCCAAGAACCCGGGCCGAAGGGGACCATATATTTT.

In its sample, this clonotype was seen many times. V gene TRBV19 combines with J gene TRBJ1-1, with D perhaps TRBD1 (5 bases). Germline-derived CDR1 and CDR2 are LNHDA and SQIVND (reference sequence). Trimming stripped 1 base from V and 1 base from J, with 13 bases between. This CDR3 has 16 amino acids. CDR3 protein: CASSIAGPYRNTEAFF. In DNA, the CDR3 is TGTGCCAGTAGTATAGCAGGGCCGTACCGGAACACTGAAGCTTTCTTT.

In this sample, this clonotype turned up a few times. The chain couples TRBV4-3 to TRBJ2-7; 12 bases align to TRBD2. In germline, CDR1 is LGHNA, CDR2 YSLEER. CDR3 length: 17 residues. Trimming took 2 bases from V and 4 from J; bases not matched to a gene: 9. The CDR3 DNA is TGCGCCAGCAGCCAATTATTCGGGACTAGCGGGTCTTACGAGCAGTACTTC. This sequence encodes CASSQLFGTSGSYEQYF.

This clonotype was seen only a few times. This chain uses TRBV2 with TRBJ1-2; D gene uncertain. Germline CDR1 reads SNHLY; CDR2 reads FYNNEI. The V and J ends lost 2 bases and 5 bases respectively, with 6 bases between them. The CDR3 totals 12 residues. CDR3 amino acids: CASSEPGYGYTF. CDR3 coding DNA: TGTGCCAGCAGTGAACCTGGATATGGCTACACCTTC.

This clonotype has only a few counts. J is TRBJ2-3 and V is TRBV10-3; tentative D call: TRBD2 (6 bases). The CDR3 totals 15 residues. The V end was cut by 4 bases, the J end by 0 bases, with 11 bases between. Per the germline V gene, CDR1 is ENHRY and CDR2 is SYGVKD. The CDR3 DNA reads TGTGCCATCAGTGTGTTTGGAGGGAGCACAGATACGCAGTATTTT. Translation: CAISVFGGSTDTQYF.

This clonotype occurred a few times. The rearrangement links TRBV5-3 to TRBJ1-1; D perhaps matches TRBD1 (5 bases). TRBV5-3 is identified as an open reading frame with a role that is uncertain. The CDR3 runs 17 residues. V was shortened by 8 bases and J by 4 bases, with 27 bases between the two germline ends. The CDR3 sequence: CASSVEGSGDLGTEAFF. In nucleotides, the CDR3 is TGTGCCAGCAGCGTAGAGGGGTCGGGGGATTTGGGCACTGAAGCTTTCTTT.

This clonotype has only a few counts. The rearrangement joins TRBV27 to TRBJ2-1, with D uncertain. CDR1 is MNHEY and CDR2 is SMNVEV in the germline V gene (reference sequence). V lost 0 bases and J lost 2, with 11 bases in between. CDR3 length equals 16 residues. The CDR3 spells CASSLSFPGPYNEQFF. In DNA form, the CDR3 reads TGTGCCAGCAGTTTATCTTTCCCAGGCCCCTACAATGAGCAGTTCTTC.

Only a few counts were recorded for this clonotype. The chain employs TRBV30 and TRBJ2-7; D unresolved. The length of the CDR3 is 11 residues. Deletions cut 5 bases from V and 2 bases from J, with 7 bases between. The germline V gene encodes CDR1 GTSNPN and CDR2 SVGIG (reference sequence). CDR3 protein: CAWGVTYEQYF. CDR3 DNA: TGTGCCTGGGGGGTTACCTACGAGCAGTACTTC.

This clonotype was observed a handful of times. CDR3: CSASPLAGGPATQYF. CDR3 sequence (DNA): TGCAGTGCTAGTCCGCTAGCGGGGGGGCCCGCTACGCAGTATTTT. The chain uses TRBV20-1 and TRBJ2-3; 12 nucleotides line up with TRBD2. V gave up 3 bases and J gave up 8 bases; unmatched junction bases: 9. The CDR3 sequence is 15 residues long. The germline V gene has CDR1 DFQATT and CDR2 SNEGSKA (reference sequence).

This clonotype showed up just a few times. The V gene is TRBV11-2, the J gene TRBJ2-2, with D perhaps assigned TRBD1 or TRBD2 (6 bases each). The CDR3 is 15 amino acids. Deletions cut 3 bases from V and 7 bases from J, with 15 bases between. CDR1 and CDR2 from the germline V gene are SGHAT and FQNNGV. This CDR3 reads CASSLGGSLRGELFF. The DNA for the CDR3 is TGTGCCAGCAGCTTGGGGGGCTCTTTACGCGGGGAGCTGTTTTTT.

In this sample, this clonotype turned up many times. This CDR3 is CASSARLAGSPGNEQFF. CDR3 DNA: TGCGCCAGCAGCGCCCGACTAGCGGGGTCTCCCGGGAATGAGCAGTTCTTC. The gene calls are TRBV5-1 and TRBJ2-1, with 11 bases identical to TRBD2. This CDR3 is 17 amino acids long. Germline CDR1 SGHRS, CDR2 YFSETQ. Trimming took 4 bases from V and 7 from J; bases not matched to a gene: 13.

Ten or more counts support this clonotype. The rearrangement uses TRBV4-3 and TRBJ2-3; D not resolved. The CDR3 covers 14 residues. Trimming pared 1 base from V and 0 bases from J, leaving 5 bases between. Germline V gene lookup returns CDR1 LGHNA and CDR2 YSLEER. The CDR3 DNA reads as TGCGCCAGCAGCCAAGGTCTGAGCACAGATACGCAGTATTTT. Translating gives CASSQGLSTDTQYF.

The rearrangement uses TRBV20-1 and TRBJ2-3; no reliable D call. Trimming stripped 6 bases from V and 5 bases from J, with 12 bases between. The germline V gene encodes CDR1 DFQATT and CDR2 SNEGSKA (reference sequence). CDR3 size: 12 residues. The CDR3 coding sequence is TGCAGTGCAATAGCCAGGAGAGATACGCAGTATTTT. This sequence encodes CSAIARRDTQYF.

The rearrangement uses TRBV5-1 and TRBJ2-1, with D tentatively TRBD2 (5 bases). Germline V gives CDR1 SGHRS, CDR2 YFSETQ. Trimming stripped 4 bases from V and 4 bases from J, with 15 bases between. The CDR3 is 15 amino acids. The CDR3 DNA reads as TGCGCCAGCAGCATCGGCCCTAGAGGGTACAATGAGCAGTTCTTC. As protein: CASSIGPRGYNEQFF.

This clonotype showed up just a few times. The genes are TRBV19 and TRBJ2-1; possibly TRBD1 or TRBD2 for D (7 bases each). CDR3 length: 15 amino acids. V dropped 1 base and J dropped 9 bases, with 16 bases sitting between them. Germline CDR1 LNHDA, CDR2 SQIVND (reference sequence). CDR3 residues: CASSIVGGGQGEQFF. The CDR3, as DNA: TGTGCCAGTAGTATAGTGGGAGGGGGCCAGGGTGAGCAGTTCTTC.

This clonotype was detected a few times. The chain joins TRBV19 to TRBJ2-6; TRBD1 matches at 8 bases. Germline loops: CDR1 LNHDA, CDR2 SQIVND (reference sequence). There are 17 residues in the CDR3. V lost 5 bases to trimming and J lost 4 bases; unmatched junction nucleotides: 10. Here the CDR3 DNA reads TGTGCCAGTAGTTTAGGACAGGGACCGTCGGGGGCCAACGTCCTGACTTTC. It specifies CASSLGQGPSGANVLTF.

The gene calls are TRBV5-1 and TRBJ1-1; no definite D call. Germline CDR1 reads SGHRS; CDR2 reads YFSETQ. Trimming stripped 2 bases from V and 0 bases from J, with 14 bases between. The CDR3 has 16 amino acids. The CDR3 DNA is TGCGCCAGCAGCTTTGGCAGTGGGTCTTTGAACACTGAAGCTTTCTTT. Translating it yields CASSFGSGSLNTEAFF.

The genes are TRBV12-3 or TRBV12-4 and TRBJ2-7; possibly TRBD2 for D (6 bases). This CDR3 is 16 amino acids long. V was pared by 4 bases and J by 3 bases, with 19 bases between. CDR3 coding DNA: TGTGCCAGCAGTTCCTGGGAGGAGGCTGGTGGCTACGAGCAGTACTTC. This sequence encodes CASSSWEEAGGYEQYF.